A single sample gave rise to the 27 T cell receptor beta chains below, sequenced in a study of OX40 agonist ivuxolimab in advanced cancers. Only in-frame clones appear in the TCRdb table, and some are missing; sequencing was by immunoSEQ multiplex PCR. The data contain over 40,000 clones, about 90% of them singletons. The sample here was CD4+ or CD8+ T cells sorted from blood, taken in a trial of the OX40 agonist ivuxolimab. The receptors here all came from an adult with an advanced solid tumor such as melanoma, head and neck, liver or kidney cancer.

This chain uses TRBV15 with TRBJ2-2; D is unresolved. CDR3 length equals 13 residues. CDR1 and CDR2 from the germline V gene are LNHNV and YYDKDF (reference sequence). Trimming took 0 bases from V and 7 from J, leaving 6 bases between them. DNA of the CDR3: TGTGCCACCAGCAGAGACAACGTCGGGGAGCTGTTTTTT. Amino acid sequence: CATSRDNVGELFF. The full variable domain, in which reference TRBV15 and TRBJ2-2 provide the parts outside the CDR3, is DAMVIQNPRYQVTQFGKPVTLSCSQTLNHNVMYWYQQKSSQAPKLLFHYYDKDFNNEADTPDNFQSRRPNTSFCFLDIRSPGLGDTAMYLCATSRDNVGELFFGEGSRLTVL.

This clone was observed a few times. The chain carries TRBV5-1 and TRBJ2-7, with TRBD2 matching 12 bases. Germline CDR1 SGHRS, CDR2 YFSETQ. The CDR3 loop spans 19 amino acids. Trimming took 4 bases from V and 1 from J; bases not matched to a gene: 15. CDR3 coding DNA: TGCGCCAGCAGCCTCGTAGCAGGACTAGCGGGAAAACGTTCCTACGAGCAGTACTTC. It encodes CASSLVAGLAGKRSYEQYF.

The V call is TRBV6-1, the J call TRBJ2-1; 8 bases line up with TRBD2. The CDR3 length is 14 residues. The J segment lost 6 bases and the V segment lost 7 bases, leaving 8 bases of the junction unmatched. Germline V CDR1 and CDR2: MNHNS, SASEGT. CDR3 nucleotides: TGTGCCAGCAAGGCGTTACTAGCGGCCAATGAGCAGTTCTTC. Translating gives CASKALLAANEQFF.

The J gene is TRBJ2-2, the V gene TRBV5-6; tentative D call: TRBD1 (5 bases). Trimming took off 4 bases at V and 5 bases at J, with 9 bases between the two ends. Germline lookup yields CDR1 SGHDT and CDR2 YYEEEE. The CDR3 is 13 amino acids. The chain's CDR3 is CASSLRTTGELFF. The CDR3 DNA reads TGTGCCAGCAGCCTTCGGACAACCGGGGAGCTGTTTTTT.

The chain joins TRBV5-1 to TRBJ2-2; D is unresolved. The CDR3 is 15 amino acids. Trimming removed 4 bases at V and 4 bases at J, with 14 bases between. Per germline, CDR1 SGHRS and CDR2 YFSETQ. CDR3 sequence: CASSLSIGRTGELFF. CDR3 sequence (DNA): TGCGCCAGCAGCCTTTCAATAGGACGCACCGGGGAGCTGTTTTTT.

V and J are TRBV2 and TRBJ2-3; 7 bases are a match to TRBD1. CDR3 length equals 14 residues. The germline CDR1 and CDR2 sequences are SNHLY and FYNNEI. J lost 8 bases, V lost 7 bases, and 12 bases had no gene match. The CDR3: CASMGTRGLGTQYF. CDR3 nucleotide sequence: TGTGCCAGCATGGGCACCAGGGGGTTGGGTACGCAGTATTTT.

This chain uses TRBV18 with TRBJ1-2; D ambiguous. Between the trimmed V and J ends, which lost 6 bases and 0 bases, there was a span of 20 bases. Germline V CDR1 and CDR2: KGHSH, LQKENI. The CDR3 has 17 amino acids. CDR3: CASSALSAVVSNYGYTF. The CDR3 DNA is TGTGCCAGCTCGGCCTTGAGTGCAGTCGTCTCTAACTATGGCTACACCTTC.

The chain has TRBV10-3 and TRBJ2-1, with 7 bases that match TRBD2. J lost 5 bases, V lost 4 bases, and 8 bases had no gene match. CDR1 is ENHRY, CDR2 SYGVKD, per germline. The CDR3 totals 15 residues. CDR3 coding DNA: TGTGCCATCAGTGCAGGACTAGGGATTGACAATGAGCAGTTCTTC. Protein sequence: CAISAGLGIDNEQFF.

The V and J genes are TRBV6-6 and TRBJ2-7; tentatively, D is TRBD1 (5 bases). Germline lookup yields CDR1 MNHNY and CDR2 SVGAGI (reference sequence). The CDR3 has 12 residues. V lost 6 bases and J 2 bases, leaving 8 bases between the germline ends. CDR3 DNA sequence: TGTGCCAGCAGCAGGGCCCCCTACGAGCAGTACTTC. Its protein product is CASSRAPYEQYF.

The chain combines TRBV5-6 with TRBJ2-7, with a weak D call TRBD1 (5 bases). The CDR3 has 14 residues. Germline loops: CDR1 SGHDT, CDR2 YYEEEE. Deletions cut 4 bases from V and 6 bases from J, with 17 bases between. CDR3 bases: TGTGCCAGCAGCCCCAGGGCCGGTGAAGGCGAGCAGTACTTC. Residues: CASSPRAGEGEQYF. Based on the CDR3 plus reference TRBV5-6 and TRBJ2-7, the full variable domain is DAGVTQSPTHLIKTRGQQVTLRCSPKSGHDTVSWYQQALGQGPQFIFQYYEEEERQRGNFPDRFSGHQFPNYSSELNVNALLLGDSALYLCASSPRAGEGEQYFGPGTRLTVT.

The CDR3 DNA sequence: TGTGCCAGCAGCTTGGACGAGGTGAGAGTGTGGTACTTC. It specifies CASSLDEVRVWYF. The chain carries TRBV7-9 and TRBJ2-7; D is uncertain. The CDR3 extends over 13 amino acids. Trimming pared 3 bases from V and 12 bases from J, leaving 18 bases between. The germline V gene has CDR1 SEHNR and CDR2 FQNEAQ (reference sequence).

The J gene is TRBJ2-7, the V gene TRBV18; D might be TRBD2 (6 bases). From germline, CDR1 is KGHSH and CDR2 LQKENI. The V end was cut by 4 bases, the J end by 3 bases, with 10 bases between. The CDR3 spans 13 residues. CDR3 residues: CASSLAESYEQYF. The CDR3 DNA reads TGTGCCAGCTCACTAGCGGAGAGCTACGAGCAGTACTTC.

The rearrangement joins TRBV19 to TRBJ1-4; D is uncertain. V lost 3 bases and J lost 8, with 16 bases in between. The germline gives CDR1 LNHDA, CDR2 SQIVND (reference sequence). The CDR3 sequence is 15 residues long. This chain's CDR3 is CASSISGPLGEKLFF. CDR3 in DNA: TGTGCCAGTAGTATCTCCGGGCCCCTGGGGGAAAAACTGTTTTTT.

A single count supports this clone. V is TRBV9 and J is TRBJ2-2; D unclear. The CDR3 length is 16 residues. Trimming took 0 bases from V and 5 from J, leaving 14 bases between them. CDR1 is SGDLS, CDR2 YYNGEE, per germline. The CDR3 DNA reads as TGTGCCAGCAGCGTAGAATTCCATCTCCCTACCGGGGAGCTGTTTTTT. It translates to CASSVEFHLPTGELFF.

The CDR3 here is CASSQEPARSSRGHTDTQYF. CDR3 DNA: TGTGCCAGCAGCCAAGAACCCGCCAGATCTAGTCGCGGGCACACAGATACGCAGTATTTT. The rearrangement uses TRBV4-2 and TRBJ2-3; D perhaps matches TRBD2 (5 bases). This CDR3 region has 20 residues. Trimming removed 0 bases from V and 2 bases from J, with 24 bases in between. Looked up from germline, CDR1 is LGHNA and CDR2 is YNFKEQ.

The V and J genes are TRBV9 and TRBJ1-3, with D perhaps matching TRBD1 (5 bases). V was clipped by 0 bases and J by 2 bases, with 6 bases between them. CDR1 SGDLS and CDR2 YYNGEE come from the germline V gene. This CDR3 spans 14 amino acids. CDR3 in DNA: TGTGCCAGCAGCGTAGAGGACACTGGAAACACCATATATTTT. It is translated as CASSVEDTGNTIYF.

The chain couples TRBV11-3 to TRBJ2-7; 9 nucleotides match TRBD1. This CDR3 is built from 16 residues. V lost 5 bases, J lost 3 bases, and 11 bases stayed unmatched. Germline CDR1 and CDR2: SGHNT and YENEEA. CDR3 protein: CASSRLPGQGLYEQYF. The CDR3 DNA reads TGTGCCAGCAGCAGACTTCCGGGACAGGGTCTCTACGAGCAGTACTTC.

The V and J genes are TRBV29-1 and TRBJ2-6; D is undetermined. V was cut by 3 bases and J by 4 bases, with 7 bases left in between. CDR3 length equals 13 residues. Germline V gives CDR1 SQVTM, CDR2 ANQGSEA. CDR3 coding DNA: TGCAGCGTTGAGTTGGGGGGGGCCAACGTCCTGACTTTC. It specifies CSVELGGANVLTF.

This clone was seen only a few times. J is TRBJ2-5 and V is TRBV10-1; 7 positions match TRBD1. V shed 7 bases and J 3 bases; nucleotides not matched to a gene: 8. CDR3 length: 14 residues. Germline assignment: CDR1 WNHNN and CDR2 SYGVQD (reference sequence). CDR3 amino acids: CASKWSQGEETQYF. For the CDR3, the DNA is TGCGCCAGCAAGTGGAGCCAGGGGGAAGAGACCCAGTACTTC.

This chain joins TRBV6-4 and TRBJ2-2; D remains ambiguous. V was cut by 2 bases and J by 3 bases, with 7 bases left in between. The CDR3 sequence is 14 residues long. Per the germline V gene, CDR1 is MRHNA and CDR2 is SNTAGT. The CDR3 DNA sequence: TGTGCCAGCAGTGACGAGCTCGACACCGGGGAGCTGTTTTTT. It translates to CASSDELDTGELFF.

A few counts support this clone. The chain's CDR3 is CASSDDSSGANVLTF. For the CDR3, the DNA is TGTGCCAGCAGTGATGACAGCTCTGGGGCCAACGTCCTGACTTTC. The V and J genes are TRBV27 and TRBJ2-6, with D maybe TRBD1 (5 bases). This CDR3 has 15 amino acids. The germline V gene encodes CDR1 MNHEY and CDR2 SMNVEV (reference sequence). Trimming removed 5 bases from V and 0 bases from J, with 8 bases in between.

The chain combines TRBV19 with TRBJ1-1; 7 bases match TRBD1. Germline V gene sequence: CDR1 LNHDA, CDR2 SQIVND (reference sequence). Losses at the gene ends were 3 bases for V and 4 bases for J; bases not matched to a gene: 11. CDR3 size: 16 residues. CDR3 coding DNA: TGTGCCAGTAGTATTCCCTCGACAGGGTCGGGCACTGAAGCTTTCTTT. Amino acids: CASSIPSTGSGTEAFF.

This clone was counted a single time. The V and J genes are TRBV7-9 and TRBJ2-1, with 7 bases aligning to TRBD2. The CDR3 sequence is 17 residues long. V shed 4 bases and J 8 bases; nucleotides not matched to a gene: 17. CDR1 and CDR2 (germline): SEHNR, FQNEAQ (reference sequence). The CDR3 DNA sequence: TGTGCCAGCAGCTCCCCTGGGTGGCTAGCGGAGGGGTATGAGCAGTTCTTC. Translated, it gives CASSSPGWLAEGYEQFF.

The V and J genes are TRBV28 and TRBJ1-2; TRBD1 agrees at 7 bases. The CDR3 runs to 16 residues. Germline loops: CDR1 MDHEN, CDR2 SYDVKM. With 4 bases clipped from V and 5 bases from J, the junction kept 13 bases outside the gene matches. CDR3 bases: TGTGCCAGCAGTTCCCCCCCATGGACAGGACATTATGGCTACACCTTC. Amino acids: CASSSPPWTGHYGYTF.

The chain carries TRBV11-3 and TRBJ2-6; D not resolved. The V gene's germline CDR1 is SGHNT and CDR2 YENEEA. V was pared by 8 bases and J by 0 bases, with 5 bases between. The CDR3 is made up of 13 amino acids. CDR3 in amino acids: CASASSGANVLTF. In DNA, the CDR3 is TGTGCCAGCGCCAGCTCTGGGGCCAACGTCCTGACTTTC. Full variable domain (rest looked up from reference TRBV11-3 and TRBJ2-6): EAGVVQSPRYKIIEKKQPVAFWCNPISGHNTLYWYLQNLGQGPELLIRYENEEAVDDSQLPKDRFSAERLKGVDSTLKIQPAELGDSAVYLCASASSGANVLTFGAGSRLTVL.

The sample holds one count of this clone. The chain employs TRBV19 and TRBJ2-5, with 10 bases fitting TRBD1. V trimming: 9 bases; J trimming: 3 bases; junction bases outside the gene matches: 16. The germline V gene has CDR1 LNHDA and CDR2 SQIVND (reference sequence). This CDR3 is 17 amino acids long. CDR3 nucleotides: TGTGCCAGCCGGGGACAGGGGATTGCCAGAAGAAAAGAGACCCAGTACTTC. Protein product: CASRGQGIARRKETQYF. The full variable domain, in which reference TRBV19 and TRBJ2-5 provide the parts outside the CDR3, is DGGITQSPKYLFRKEGQNVTLSCEQNLNHDAMYWYRQDPGQGLRLIYYSQIVNDFQKGDIAEGYSVSREKKESFPLTVTSAQKNPTAFYLCASRGQGIARRKETQYFGPGTRLLVL.

The CDR3 coding sequence is TGTGCCAGTAGTAACCCAACAAACACTGAAGCTTTCTTT. Translated: CASSNPTNTEAFF. The V call is TRBV19, the J call TRBJ1-1; D is unresolved. The CDR3 contains 13 residues. The V gene lost 4 bases and the J gene lost 2 bases, with 8 bases spanning the gap. Germline CDR1 is LNHDA and CDR2 is SQIVND (reference sequence). Variable domain in full (rest from reference TRBV19 and TRBJ1-1): DGGITQSPKYLFRKEGQNVTLSCEQNLNHDAMYWYRQDPGQGLRLIYYSQIVNDFQKGDIAEGYSVSREKKESFPLTVTSAQKNPTAFYLCASSNPTNTEAFFGQGTRLTVV.